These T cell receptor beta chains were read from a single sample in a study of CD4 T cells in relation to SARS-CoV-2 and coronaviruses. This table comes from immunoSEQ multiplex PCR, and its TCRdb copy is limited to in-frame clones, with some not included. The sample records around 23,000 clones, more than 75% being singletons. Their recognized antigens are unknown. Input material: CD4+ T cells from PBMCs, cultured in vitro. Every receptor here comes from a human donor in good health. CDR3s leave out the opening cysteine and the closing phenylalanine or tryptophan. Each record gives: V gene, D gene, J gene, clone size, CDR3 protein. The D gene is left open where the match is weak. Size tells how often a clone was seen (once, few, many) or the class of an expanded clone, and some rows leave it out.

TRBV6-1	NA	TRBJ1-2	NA	ASTIPGGHYGYT
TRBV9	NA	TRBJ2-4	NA	ASSVGASKNIQY
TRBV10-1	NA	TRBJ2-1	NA	ASSESIGSDEQF
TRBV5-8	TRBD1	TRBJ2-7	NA	ASSRDRGGDEQY
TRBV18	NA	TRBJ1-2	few	ASSPPNQANYGYT
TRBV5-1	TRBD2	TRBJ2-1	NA	ASSLTSGRARGEQF
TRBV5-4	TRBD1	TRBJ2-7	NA	ASSLDRGSSYEQY
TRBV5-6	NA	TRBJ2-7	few	ASSLTRWGEQY
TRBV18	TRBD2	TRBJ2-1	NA	ASSRTILAESNEQF
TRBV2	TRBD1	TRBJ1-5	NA	ASSEDRASNNQPQH
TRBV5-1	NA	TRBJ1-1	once	ASSWGSGRDEAF
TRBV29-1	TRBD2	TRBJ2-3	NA	SVDGSGGALDTQY
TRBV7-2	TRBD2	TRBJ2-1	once	ASSLFLAGSNEQF
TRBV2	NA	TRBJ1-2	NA	ASSASGYIVAGEGYT
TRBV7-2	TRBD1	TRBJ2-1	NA	ASSLSDRVGEQF
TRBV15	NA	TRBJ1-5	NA	ATSRSVLRNQPQH
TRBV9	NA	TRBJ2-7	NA	ASSVLDSPYEQY
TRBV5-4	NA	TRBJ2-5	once	ASSPAQTGWETQY
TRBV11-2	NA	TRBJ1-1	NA	ASSLDHDKNTEAF
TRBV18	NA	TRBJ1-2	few	ASSGTTNYGYT
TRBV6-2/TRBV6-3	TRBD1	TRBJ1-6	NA	ASSKPTGAGNSPLH
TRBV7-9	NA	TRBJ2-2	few	ASRPAAGELF
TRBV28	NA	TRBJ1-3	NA	ASSLPQAFSGNTIY
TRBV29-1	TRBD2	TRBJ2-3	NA	SVVRLADTDTQY
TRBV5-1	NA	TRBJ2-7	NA	ASSWGARGYEQY
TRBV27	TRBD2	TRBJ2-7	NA	ASSLSVGTSGSGEQY
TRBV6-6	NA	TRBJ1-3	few	ASSPLGNTIY
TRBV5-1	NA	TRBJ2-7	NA	ASSPAGTSYEQY
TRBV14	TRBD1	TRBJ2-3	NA	ASSQDRYRGRDTQY
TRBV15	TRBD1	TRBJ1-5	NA	ATSIQQGAGQPQH
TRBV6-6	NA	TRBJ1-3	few	ASSYSPTVGNTIY
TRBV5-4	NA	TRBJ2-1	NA	ASSNEDPLNEQF
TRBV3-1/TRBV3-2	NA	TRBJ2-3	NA	ASSQGLATDTQY
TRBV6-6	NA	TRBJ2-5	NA	ASSYVGGGGETQY
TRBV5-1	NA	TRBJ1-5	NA	ASSQSGDSNQPQH
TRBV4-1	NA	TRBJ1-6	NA	ASSQAGDSPLH
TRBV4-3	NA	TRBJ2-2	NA	ASSQAPEGTGELF
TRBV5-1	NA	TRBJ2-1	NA	ASSSASTKVDEQF
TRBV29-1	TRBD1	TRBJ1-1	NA	SVGTGGQTEAF
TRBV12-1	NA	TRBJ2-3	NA	ASSPRTDTQY
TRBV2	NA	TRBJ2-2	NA	ASRGLNTGELF
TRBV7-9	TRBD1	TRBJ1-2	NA	ASSSGQGASNYGYT
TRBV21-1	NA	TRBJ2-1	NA	ASPGGALSYNEQF
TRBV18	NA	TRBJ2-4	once	ASSPGWGDIQY
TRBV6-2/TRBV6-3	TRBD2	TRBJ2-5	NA	ASSPGVAGRETQY
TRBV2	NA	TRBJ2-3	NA	ASSYYDSGTDTQY
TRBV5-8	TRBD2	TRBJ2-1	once	ASSIMNGLAGGEQF
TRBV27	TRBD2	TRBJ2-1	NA	ASSLRLAGGGDEQF